This is a list of T cell receptor beta chains from one sample in a study of CD8+ T cells in alopecia areata. Sequencing used immunoSEQ multiplex PCR; TCRdb keeps in-frame clones, though not all of them. The data contain under 250,000 clones, more than 50% of them singletons. Sequencing was done on a sample of CD8+ T cells sorted from blood. All receptors derive from a human donor in good health. Both conserved end residues are part of each CDR3. D genes are given only for firm matches. Clone size, where shown, is once, few, many, or a class for clones that have expanded.

>TRBJ2-2|TRBV13|.|TRBD2
TGTGCCAGCAGCCCCCCTAGCGGGGGGGACACCGGGGAGCTGTTTTTT
CASSPPSGGDTGELFF
>TRBJ2-7|TRBV6-6|many|.
TGTGCCAGCAGTTACCATCTGGACAGCTCCTACGAGCAGTACTTC
CASSYHLDSSYEQYF
>TRBJ2-1|TRBV5-6|.|.
TGTGCCAGCAGCTGGGCGCGGGGAAGCGATGAGCAGTTCTTC
CASSWARGSDEQFF
>TRBJ2-1|TRBV4-1|.|TRBD1
TGCGCCAGCAGCCAAGAAGTGCAGGGGGCGCAGTACAATGAGCAGTTCTTC
CASSQEVQGAQYNEQFF
>TRBJ2-7|TRBV5-1|.|TRBD1
TGCGCCAGCAGCTTCCGGGACAGGGACGAGCAGTACTTC
CASSFRDRDEQYF
>TRBJ1-2|TRBV27|.|.
TGTGCCAGCAGTTTCGGAGTGCGCTATGGCTACACCTTC
CASSFGVRYGYTF
>TRBJ2-5|TRBV6-5|.|TRBD2
TGTGCCAGCAGTTCCGGACTAGGACAAGAGACCCAGTACTTC
CASSSGLGQETQYF
>TRBJ1-3|TRBV29-1|.|.
TGCAGCGTTGAAGAAGCCAACCGTGGAAACACCATATATTTT
CSVEEANRGNTIYF
>TRBJ1-2|TRBV5-4|.|.
TGTGCCAGCAGCGCAGCCAGGGAGGGCTACACCTTC
CASSAAREGYTF
>TRBJ2-5|TRBV5-1|.|.
TGCGCCAGCAGCTTCCGAGGGGCCCAAGAGACCCAGTACTTC
CASSFRGAQETQYF
>TRBJ1-2|TRBV28|.|TRBD1
TGTGCCACCAAAACGACAGGGGATGGCTACACCTTC
CATKTTGDGYTF
>TRBJ2-7|TRBV10-1|.|.
TGCGCCAGCAGTGAGAATTGGGGAACCGAGCAGTACTTC
CASSENWGTEQYF
>TRBJ1-1|TRBV6-5|.|.
TGTGCCAGCAGTCCCCTCGGGGTGACTGAAGCTTTCTTT
CASSPLGVTEAFF
>TRBJ2-1|TRBV13|.|.
TGTGCCAGCAGCGCGGGGACTGCTTCTCGTGATGAGCAGTTCTTC
CASSAGTASRDEQFF
>TRBJ2-6|TRBV2|.|.
TGTGCCAGCAGTGATGGACGGTTCTCTGGGGCCAACGTCCTGACTTTC
CASSDGRFSGANVLTF
>TRBJ1-6|TRBV11-2|.|.
TGTGCCAGCAGCTTAGCTGGGGCACGGTTGAATTCACCCCTCCACTTT
CASSLAGARLNSPLHF
>TRBJ1-5|TRBV6-1|.|TRBD1
TGTGCCAGCAGCGGGACAGGGGTGAATCAGCCCCAGCATTTT
CASSGTGVNQPQHF
>TRBJ1-1|TRBV29-1|.|TRBD1
TGCAGCGCCCCAGGGACAGTCACTGAAGCTTTCTTT
CSAPGTVTEAFF
>TRBJ2-2|TRBV7-9|few|.
TGTGCCAGCAGATTGGGTCCGTTGGAGCTGTTTTTT
CASRLGPLELFF
>TRBJ1-1|TRBV30|.|.
TGTGCCTGGAGTGTGGTTCGGGGGGAAGTGAACACTGAAGCTTTCTTT
CAWSVVRGEVNTEAFF
>TRBJ1-1|TRBV5-6|.|.
TGTGCCAGCAGCTTGGTAACGCAGGTAGAAGCTTTCTTT
CASSLVTQVEAFF
>TRBJ2-1|TRBV19|few|.
TGTGCCAGTAGTGTAAGGAGCTCCTACAATGAGCAGTTCTTC
CASSVRSSYNEQFF
>TRBJ1-4|TRBV29-1|.|.
TGCAGCGTTTGGTTTGGCGGTAATGAAAAACTGTTTTTT
CSVWFGGNEKLFF
>TRBJ2-7|TRBV6-6|.|.
TGTGCCAGCAGTGTAGGGGGCGAGCAGTACTTC
CASSVGGEQYF
>TRBJ1-1|TRBV7-9|.|.
TGTGCCAGCACTGGTAGCGAGGGGACGAACACTGAAGCTTTCTTT
CASTGSEGTNTEAFF
>TRBJ2-3|TRBV2|few|.
TGTGCCAGCAGTGAGGTACTAGCTTTT
CASSEVLAF
>TRBJ1-1|TRBV4-1|.|.
TGCGCCAGCAGCCAAGAGGATTTCGCAGATCTTAACACTGAAGCTTTCTTT
CASSQEDFADLNTEAFF
>TRBJ2-7|TRBV18|medium-sized|.
TGTGCCAGCTCACCACCGGGACAACCCTACGAGCAGTACTTC
CASSPPGQPYEQYF
>TRBJ1-3|TRBV6-5|.|.
TGTGCCAGCAGTTACGATACTGGAAACACCATATATTTT
CASSYDTGNTIYF
>TRBJ1-2|TRBV27|.|TRBD1
TGTGCCAGCAGTCTCGGGGGACAGGGGGTCTATGGCTACACCTTC
CASSLGGQGVYGYTF
>TRBJ2-2|TRBV29-1|.|.
TGCAGCGCCCTCTTGGGGAACGGGGAGCTGTTTTTT
CSALLGNGELFF
>TRBJ2-7|TRBV27|many|TRBD1
TGTGCCAGCAGCGGACAGGACAGCTCCTACGAGCAGTACTTC
CASSGQDSSYEQYF
>TRBJ1-4|TRBV4-1|once|.
TGCGCCAGCAGCCAAGACCCGGCAGGGGAGGAAAAACTGTTTTTT
CASSQDPAGEEKLFF
>TRBJ1-2|TRBV5-1|.|TRBD1
TGCGCCAGCAGCTTACAGGGGAACTATGGCTACACCTTC
CASSLQGNYGYTF
>TRBJ2-7|TRBV5-1|few|.
TGCGCCAGCAGCTCGGGACACAACTCCTACGAGCAGTACTTC
CASSSGHNSYEQYF
>TRBJ1-1|TRBV6-1|.|.
TGTGCCAGCAGTGAAGAGATGAGGGCCACTGAAGCTTTCTTT
CASSEEMRATEAFF
>TRBJ2-1|TRBV19|.|.
TGTGCCAGTAGCCACCCTCCAGGGGGGCCCAATGAGCAGTTCTTC
CASSHPPGGPNEQFF
>TRBJ2-7|TRBV29-1|.|.
TGCAGCGTTGAACCGACGGGGGGCACCTACGAGCAGTACTTC
CSVEPTGGTYEQYF
>TRBJ1-2|TRBV29-1|.|TRBD1
TGCAGCGTTGATTATACAGGGGAAGGCTATGGCTACACCTTC
CSVDYTGEGYGYTF
>TRBJ2-3|TRBV13|.|.
TGTGCCAGCAGCTTAGATGCATATACGCAGTATTTT
CASSLDAYTQYF
>TRBJ2-7|TRBV9|.|.
TGTGCCAGCAGCTCGCGAACTAGCTCCTACGAGCAGTACTTC
CASSSRTSSYEQYF
>TRBJ1-5|TRBV15|.|TRBD1
TGTGCCACCAGCACCCGTGACAGGGGGAGCAATCAGCCCCAGCATTTT
CATSTRDRGSNQPQHF
>TRBJ1-3|TRBV6-1|few|.
TGTGCCAGCACGGCTGGTGGAAACACCATATATTTT
CASTAGGNTIYF
>TRBJ1-4|TRBV6-1|.|.
TGTGCCAGCAGTACAGTCGTGGCTAATGAAAAACTGTTTTTT
CASSTVVANEKLFF
>TRBJ1-1|TRBV27|.|.
TGTGCCAGCAGTTTATCCCCAGGGCGGAACACTGAAGCTTTCTTT
CASSLSPGRNTEAFF
>TRBJ2-4|TRBV5-6|.|.
TGTGCCAGCAGCGTGGGGACGCCTCTCACCGCCATTCAGTACTTC
CASSVGTPLTAIQYF
>TRBJ1-5|TRBV29-1|.|.
TGCAGCGTTGGCGGGGGAAATCAGCCCCAGCATTTT
CSVGGGNQPQHF
>TRBJ1-1|TRBV6-5|.|.
TGTGCCAGCGAAGATGAGACTGAAGCTTTCTTT
CASEDETEAFF
>TRBJ2-7|TRBV27|.|.
TGTGCCAGCAGTTTATCAGGGCGTGAGCAGTACTTC
CASSLSGREQYF
>TRBJ1-1|TRBV11-2|.|.
TGTGCCAGCACGCAGCCCAGGACCACTGAAGCTTTCTTT
CASTQPRTTEAFF
>TRBJ1-1|TRBV27|.|.
TGTGCCAGCAGTTTAGGGGGGCGTTCTGAAGCTTTCTTT
CASSLGGRSEAFF
>TRBJ2-4|TRBV4-1|.|.
TGCGCCAGCAGCCCGTCGACAGCGCCGATTCAGTACTTC
CASSPSTAPIQYF
>TRBJ1-1|TRBV4-1|.|TRBD1
TGCGCCAGCAGCGAAGAGCCAGGGGGAGACACTGAAGCTTTCTTT
CASSEEPGGDTEAFF
>TRBJ1-1|TRBV6-5|.|.
TGTGCCAGCTATTCAGGGAACACTGAAGCTTTCTTT
CASYSGNTEAFF
>TRBJ2-7|TRBV10-3|few|TRBD1
TGTGCCATCAGAAGACGGACAGGCATTTCCTACGAGCAGTACTTC
CAIRRRTGISYEQYF
>TRBJ1-1|TRBV15|.|.
TGTGCCACCAGCAGAGATCGACGCAGTGAAGCTTTCTTT
CATSRDRRSEAFF
>TRBJ2-5|TRBV29-1|few|TRBD2
TGCAGCGTTGCGGGACTAGCGGGGGGGACGCAAGAGACCCAGTACTTC
CSVAGLAGGTQETQYF
>TRBJ1-2|TRBV6-5|.|.
TGTGCCAGCAGTTACGAGGACAAATATGGCTACACCTTC
CASSYEDKYGYTF
>TRBJ1-6|TRBV5-1|.|.
TGCGCCAGCAGCACGACAGCTACCAATTCACCCCTCCACTTT
CASSTTATNSPLHF